Presented here are 25 T cell receptor beta chains from one specimen sequenced in a study of CD8 T cells in ankylosing spondylitis. Study-wide findings and caveats: Seemingly characteristic of ankylosing spondylitis blood was a TCR beta motif consisting of under ten highly homologous variants.

TCRdb redid the calling of the 5' RACE reads with MiXCR, one entry per CDR3 protein. This table holds about 800,000 distinct CDR3 sequences, 10% to 15% found once. The antigens of these receptors remain unknown. The sample taken for sequencing was blood, either unsorted or a sorted T cell fraction (not recorded which). The receptors stem from a male donor with ankylosing spondylitis.

This clonotype was observed many times. The chain joins TRBV20-1 to TRBJ2-3; TRBD2 agrees at 8 bases. The CDR3 is made up of 14 amino acids. In germline, CDR1 is DFQATT, CDR2 SNEGSKA (reference sequence). Trimming at V came to 5 bases and at J to 6 bases, leaving 10 bases not matched to a gene. The CDR3 loop is CSAVQAGVSDTQYF. In nucleotides, the CDR3 is TGCAGTGCTGTACAAGCGGGAGTTTCCGATACGCAGTATTTT.

This clonotype has more than one count but fewer than ten. The J gene is TRBJ2-3, the V gene TRBV4-2; D assignment may be TRBD1 or TRBD2 (5 bases each). V was clipped by 0 bases and J by 1 base, with 14 bases between them. CDR1 is LGHNA, CDR2 YNFKEQ, per germline. This CDR3 comprises 17 residues. This CDR3 reads CASSQDLAGARTDTQYF. DNA of the CDR3: TGTGCCAGCAGCCAAGATCTCGCCGGGGCCCGCACAGATACGCAGTATTTT.

The chain has TRBV5-1 and TRBJ2-1; TRBD1 matches at 8 bases. Germline CDR1 SGHRS, CDR2 YFSETQ. The CDR3 spans 14 residues. J gave up 7 bases and V 3 bases, and 6 bases lay outside the gene matches. Here the CDR3 reads CASSSWDRMNEQFF. CDR3 nucleotide sequence: TGCGCCAGCAGCTCATGGGACAGGATGAATGAGCAGTTCTTC.

This clonotype was observed many times. The chain is built from TRBV20-1 and TRBJ2-3; TRBD2 matches at 9 bases. V trimming: 5 bases; J trimming: 1 base; junction bases outside the gene matches: 7. This CDR3 region has 15 residues. The germline V gene encodes CDR1 DFQATT and CDR2 SNEGSKA (reference sequence). The CDR3 DNA reads as TGCAGTGCTTCCCCAGCGGGGGGCCGCACAGATACGCAGTATTTT. Its protein product is CSASPAGGRTDTQYF.

This clonotype was counted between two and nine times. V gene TRBV5-5 combines with J gene TRBJ1-1, with a possible D match to TRBD1 (5 bases). This CDR3 is built from 14 residues. The ends were cut back, 4 bases at V and 5 bases at J, with 15 bases in the middle. Germline assignment: CDR1 SGHKS and CDR2 YYEKEE (reference sequence). The CDR3 region has the DNA TGTGCCAGCAGCCCGCGAGGGGCGGGTACTGAAGCTTTCTTT. It specifies CASSPRGAGTEAFF. The whole variable domain, filled in from reference TRBV5-5 and TRBJ1-1, reads DAGVTQSPTHLIKTRGQQVTLRCSPISGHKSVSWYQQVLGQGPQFIFQYYEKEERGRGNFPDRFSARQFPNYSSELNVNALLLGDSALYLCASSPRGAGTEAFFGQGTRLTVV.

The chain recombines TRBV28 with TRBJ2-3; D remains ambiguous. This CDR3 contains 13 residues. Germline V CDR1 and CDR2: MDHEN, SYDVKM. Trimming stripped 2 bases from V and 5 bases from J, with 8 bases between. CDR3 coding DNA: TGTGCCAGCAGTTTAGAGGTTGGAGATACGCAGTATTTT. It encodes CASSLEVGDTQYF.

The chain links TRBV24-1 to TRBJ2-1, with TRBD2 matching over 7 bases. CDR3 size: 18 residues. V dropped 0 bases and J dropped 6; count of bases not matched to a gene: 13. CDR1 and CDR2 from the germline V gene are KGHDR and SFDVKD. This CDR3 reads CATSDLVPSGKRVNEQFF. The CDR3 nucleotides read TGTGCCACCAGTGATTTGGTCCCTAGCGGAAAGAGGGTCAATGAGCAGTTCTTC.

The chain is built from TRBV28 and TRBJ2-7, with 9 bases matching TRBD1. In germline, CDR1 is MDHEN, CDR2 SYDVKM. This CDR3 is 15 amino acids long. V lost 4 bases and J lost 1; bases outside the gene matches: 5. CDR3 sequence reads: CASSSQGQGSYEQYF. The DNA of the CDR3 is TGTGCCAGCAGTTCTCAGGGACAGGGATCCTACGAGCAGTACTTC.

This sequence joins TRBV7-2 and TRBJ1-1, with a tentative D call TRBD1 (5 bases). The V end lost 0 bases, the J end lost 4 bases, and 12 bases lay between the germline ends. The CDR3 sequence is 15 residues long. Germline V gene sequence: CDR1 SGHTA, CDR2 FQGNSA. The CDR3 region is CASSLAGHSGTEAFF. CDR3 bases: TGTGCCAGCAGCTTAGCGGGGCACAGCGGCACTGAAGCTTTCTTT.

V usage is TRBV2 and J usage is TRBJ2-7; TRBD2 matches at 10 bases. Looked up from germline, CDR1 is SNHLY and CDR2 is FYNNEI. The CDR3 spans 16 residues. V was clipped by 2 bases and J by 7 bases; unmatched bases: 11. This CDR3 reads CASSELSGRAIYEQYF. The CDR3 DNA is TGTGCCAGCAGTGAACTCAGCGGGAGGGCCATTTATGAGCAGTACTTC.

This sequence joins TRBV5-1 and TRBJ2-2, with a weak D call TRBD2 (6 bases). This CDR3 region has 15 residues. Trimming took off 4 bases at V and 0 bases at J, with 10 bases between the two ends. From germline, CDR1 is SGHRS and CDR2 YFSETQ. The CDR3 loop reads CASSISGTNTGELFF. Here the CDR3 DNA reads TGCGCCAGCAGCATTAGCGGCACGAACACCGGGGAGCTGTTTTTT. The full variable domain, with the rest looked up from reference TRBV5-1 and TRBJ2-2, is KAGVTQTPRYLIKTRGQQVTLSCSPISGHRSVSWYQQTPGQGLQFLFEYFSETQRNKGNFPGRFSGRQFSNSRSEMNVSTLELGDSALYLCASSISGTNTGELFFGEGSRLTVL.

The genes are TRBV20-1 and TRBJ2-1, with D unresolved. V was pared by 0 bases and J by 3 bases, with 18 bases between. Germline V lookup: CDR1 DFQATT, CDR2 SNEGSKA (reference sequence). The CDR3 has 17 residues. This CDR3 is CSARDPKRPASYNEQFF. The CDR3 bases are TGCAGTGCTAGAGACCCCAAGAGGCCTGCTAGCTACAATGAGCAGTTCTTC.

In this sample, this clonotype turned up a few times. This chain uses TRBV5-1 with TRBJ2-3; 9 bases are a match to TRBD2. This CDR3 has 16 amino acids. Germline V gene sequence: CDR1 SGHRS, CDR2 YFSETQ. Trimming cost V 0 bases and J 6 bases; bases outside gene matches: 8. The DNA for the CDR3 is TGCGCCAGCAGCTTGGGGCCGACTAGCGGTTCGGATACGCAGTATTTT. Its translation: CASSLGPTSGSDTQYF.

This clonotype has a count of ten or more. This sequence joins TRBV4-2 and TRBJ2-1; TRBD2 matches at 10 bases. The CDR3 consists of 15 residues. The germline CDR1 and CDR2 sequences are LGHNA and YNFKEQ. Trimming at V came to 0 bases and at J to 15 bases, leaving 11 bases not matched to a gene. The CDR3 sequence: CASSQDQREGRIRFF. The CDR3 coding sequence is TGTGCCAGCAGCCAAGACCAGCGGGAGGGCCGTATTCGGTTCTTC.

The CDR3 DNA reads as TGTGCCAGCAGGCGACAGGGGGCGCGTGAAAAACTGTTTTTT. Residues: CASRRQGAREKLFF. This chain connects TRBV27 to TRBJ1-4; 10 nucleotides align to TRBD1. CDR1 is MNHEY, CDR2 SMNVEV, per germline (reference sequence). The V segment lost 6 bases and the J segment 7 bases; nucleotides outside the gene matches: 5. The CDR3 loop spans 14 amino acids. The entire variable domain, with the rest obtained from reference TRBV27 and TRBJ1-4, is as follows: EAQVTQNPRYLITVTGKKLTVTCSQNMNHEYMSWYRQDPGLGLRQIYYSMNVEVTDKGDVPEGYKVSRKEKRNFPLILESPSPNQTSLYFCASRRQGAREKLFFGSGTQLSVL.

The chain couples TRBV20-1 to TRBJ1-5; TRBD1 aligns across 7 bases. Germline CDR1 reads DFQATT; CDR2 reads SNEGSKA (reference sequence). The CDR3 runs 16 residues. V was clipped by 4 bases and J by 0 bases; unmatched bases: 9. The CDR3 loop is CSAKRDRPYSNQPQHF. The DNA for the CDR3 is TGCAGTGCTAAGAGGGACAGACCTTATAGCAATCAGCCCCAGCATTTT.

The chain links TRBV6-2 or TRBV6-3 to TRBJ2-7; TRBD2 aligns across 7 bases. V dropped 2 bases and J dropped 0; count of bases not matched to a gene: 4. The germline gives CDR1 MNHEY, CDR2 SVGEGT. The CDR3 consists of 15 residues. Here the CDR3 reads CASSYTGGSSYEQYF. The CDR3, as DNA: TGTGCCAGCAGTTACACGGGCGGGAGCTCCTACGAGCAGTACTTC.

In its sample, this clonotype was seen a few times. The rearrangement links TRBV4-3 to TRBJ2-7; 8 bases are shared with TRBD1. The CDR3 covers 13 residues. CDR1 and CDR2 from the germline V gene are LGHNA and YSLEER. With 0 bases clipped from V and 7 bases from J, the junction kept 2 bases outside the gene matches. CDR3 amino acids: CASSQETGEEQYF. For the CDR3, the DNA is TGCGCCAGCAGCCAAGAGACAGGGGAAGAGCAGTACTTC.

This clonotype was seen ten or more times. V and J are TRBV29-1 and TRBJ1-1; D might be TRBD1 (6 bases). The V end was cut by 3 bases, the J end by 2 bases, with 10 bases between. The germline CDR1 and CDR2 sequences are SQVTM and ANQGSEA. The CDR3 sequence is 13 residues long. The CDR3 nucleotides read TGCAGCGTTGACAAGGGGGATAACACTGAAGCTTTCTTT. Protein sequence: CSVDKGDNTEAFF.

This clonotype was counted between two and nine times. The chain is built from TRBV7-9 and TRBJ1-1; D ambiguous. Germline lookup yields CDR1 SEHNR and CDR2 FQNEAQ (reference sequence). The CDR3 runs to 15 residues. Trimming stripped 5 bases from V and 2 bases from J, with 15 bases between. Written as DNA, the CDR3 is TGTGCCAGCAGCCCCTGGATCGAGGGAAACACTGAAGCTTTCTTT. Protein sequence: CASSPWIEGNTEAFF.

There are a few counts of this clonotype. The gene calls are TRBV29-1 and TRBJ2-7; 8 bases agree with TRBD1. In germline, CDR1 is SQVTM, CDR2 ANQGSEA. The CDR3 length is 13 residues. After removal of 3 bases from V and 2 bases from J, the junction contained 3 bases not matched to a gene. CDR3 sequence reads: CSVEGQAAYEQYF. The CDR3 bases are TGCAGCGTTGAGGGACAGGCCGCCTACGAGCAGTACTTC.

The chain has TRBV5-1 and TRBJ2-3; D is possibly TRBD1 (6 bases). Trimming cost V 7 bases and J 6 bases, with 15 bases left between them. From germline, CDR1 is SGHRS and CDR2 YFSETQ. The CDR3 covers 13 residues. The CDR3 loop reads CASSQGSGDTQYF. CDR3 in DNA: TGCGCCAGCTCCCAGGGGTCGGGGGATACGCAGTATTTT.

This chain links TRBV29-1 with TRBJ2-7; D call uncertain. Germline-derived CDR1 and CDR2 are SQVTM and ANQGSEA. The CDR3 consists of 11 residues. Trimming shortened V by 4 bases and J by 5 bases, and 9 bases separated the two germline ends. The CDR3 sequence is CSVGGSNEQYF. The CDR3 DNA follows: TGCAGCGTTGGGGGAAGCAACGAGCAGTACTTC.

This chain joins TRBV18 and TRBJ2-6, with D unresolved. Germline loops: CDR1 KGHSH, CDR2 LQKENI. Trimming left V 3 bases short and J 0 bases short, with 3 bases between. This CDR3 is built from 14 residues. Here the CDR3 DNA reads TGTGCCAGCTCACCCATCTCTGGGGCCAACGTCCTGACTTTC. This translates into CASSPISGANVLTF.

This clonotype was detected ten times or more. The chain employs TRBV12-3 or TRBV12-4 and TRBJ2-5, with D hard to call. The V end was cut by 6 bases, the J end by 5 bases, with 7 bases between. The CDR3 length is 11 residues. Here the CDR3 reads CASRQTETQYF. CDR3 sequence (DNA): TGTGCCAGCAGACAAACTGAGACCCAGTACTTC.